Here is one T cell receptor beta chain with its context. This record belongs to a study of blood T cell repertoires in COVID-19. Repertoires were generated with immunoSEQ multiplex PCR, while TCRdb's copy carries only in-frame clones and drops some. In the table there are 350,000 to 400,000 clones, about 90% of which are singletons. Participants' own reports of clinical history determined their cohort assignment. V gave up 0 bases and J gave up 2 bases; unmatched junction bases: 7. The CDR3 sequence is 16 residues long. Germline loops: CDR1 SGHTS, CDR2 YDEGEE. V is TRBV5-8 and J is TRBJ2-5; TRBD2 matches 7 bases. Sequenced material: PBMCs or T cells enriched from blood (not recorded which). This clonotype was sampled from a woman aged 30 to 39 who had recovered from COVID-19. The CDR3 DNA reads TGTGCCAGCAGCTTGGGACTGATGGGGGGGCAAGAGACCCAGTACTTC. Its protein is CASSLGLMGGQETQYF.